This TCR beta chain was identified during a study of shared T cell receptors in the human thymus. Data came from immunoSEQ multiplex PCR; TCRdb stores just in-frame clones and leaves some out. The sample carries about 540,000 clones, more than 75% recorded once. The V end was cut by 5 bases, the J end by 6 bases, with 17 bases between. CDR1 SGHNT and CDR2 YENEEA come from the germline V gene. The CDR3 spans 15 residues. These data were also reused for a study on human thymus T cells.

This chain connects TRBV11-3 to TRBJ2-1; D gene unclear. This TCR was sampled from a boy under two years old with a congenital heart defect. Sequences were obtained from thymocytes. The CDR3 loop is CASSHARGAFNEQFF. DNA of the CDR3: TGTGCCAGCAGCCATGCCAGAGGAGCGTTCAATGAGCAGTTCTTC.